A single T cell receptor beta chain is shown here with its context. Its antigen is currently unknown. Autoimmune disease history or systemic immunosuppression meant exclusion. CDR1 is SNHLY, CDR2 FYNNEI, per germline. The CDR3 extends over 14 amino acids. The V end lost 3 bases, the J end lost 1 base, and 8 bases lay between the germline ends. The data were obtained in a study of OX40 agonist ivuxolimab in advanced cancers. Whole-study context: Patients took ivuxolimab, an agonistic anti-OX40 (CD134) antibody.

General observations from the study: The antigens recognized by the expanded peripheral T cells, that is their antigen specificity, were not determined. CD4+ and CD8+ blood T cells expanded clonally by week 6 at 0.1 to 3.0 mg/kg.

Libraries were prepared by immunoSEQ multiplex PCR; TCRdb keeps only in-frame clonotypes and omits some of them. The sample shows over 45,000 clones, 83% of them seen only once. The rearrangement uses TRBV2 and TRBJ2-3; tentatively, D is TRBD2 (5 bases). The receptor was isolated from an adult with an advanced solid tumor such as melanoma, head and neck, liver or kidney cancer. Sequences were derived from CD4+ or CD8+ T cells sorted from blood, sampled in a trial of the OX40 agonist ivuxolimab. DNA for the CDR3: TGTGCCAGCAGTGACAGGCGGGGCACAGATACGCAGTATTTT. It yields the protein CASSDRRGTDTQYF.